The 29 T cell receptor beta chains below come from one sample, sequenced in a study of T cell responses to AZD1222 COVID-19 vaccine. TCRdb's copy holds only in-frame clones and misses some; the assay was immunoSEQ multiplex PCR. The top ten hold about 2.2% of the sample, which has tens of thousands of clones, roughly 89% seen once. This specimen consisted of peripheral blood, obtained on day 0 of AZD1222 vaccination. These receptors were collected from an adult in good health.

This clone has just one count. The chain links TRBV19 to TRBJ1-2; TRBD1 might be the D (6 bases). The CDR3 is 16 amino acids. CDR1 and CDR2 (germline): LNHDA, SQIVND (reference sequence). The V end lost 7 bases, the J end lost 6 bases, and 24 bases lay between the germline ends. CDR3 nucleotides: TGTGCCAGTACCTCCCGAAACAGGGAGACGAGTGATGGCTACACCTTC. Amino acids: CASTSRNRETSDGYTF.

This chain connects TRBV6-5 to TRBJ1-5, with TRBD1 matching 7 bases. Per germline, CDR1 MNHEY and CDR2 SVGAGI. The J segment lost 2 bases and the V segment lost 6 bases, leaving 7 bases of the junction unmatched. The CDR3 is 15 residues long. This CDR3 reads CASRPPGQRNQPQHF. In nucleotides, the CDR3 is TGTGCCAGCAGGCCCCCGGGACAGCGCAATCAGCCCCAGCATTTT.

The chain uses TRBV7-2 and TRBJ1-5; 7 bases are a match to TRBD1. Unmatched junction bases numbered 11, after V lost 4 bases and J lost 2 bases. Germline lookup yields CDR1 SGHTA and CDR2 FQGNSA. The CDR3 runs 17 residues. The CDR3: CASSYRTLTGGNQPQHF. DNA of the CDR3: TGTGCCAGCAGCTATCGCACCCTCACAGGGGGCAATCAGCCCCAGCATTTT.

The rearrangement links TRBV3-1 (or the pseudogene TRBV3-2) to TRBJ1-1; 7 positions agree with TRBD1. Germline values: CDR1 LGHDT, CDR2 YNNKEL (reference sequence). V trimming: 0 bases; J trimming: 0 bases; junction bases outside the gene matches: 1. The CDR3 extends over 15 amino acids. For the CDR3, the DNA is TGTGCCAGCAGCCAAGAGGACAGGATGAACACTGAAGCTTTCTTT. It translates to CASSQEDRMNTEAFF.

V is TRBV11-3 and J is TRBJ2-2, with 8 bases fitting TRBD2. Germline lookup yields CDR1 SGHNT and CDR2 YENEEA. Unmatched junction bases numbered 2, after V lost 4 bases and J lost 4 bases. CDR3 size: 14 residues. The CDR3 DNA is TGTGCCAGCAGCTCGGGGGGGCCCACCGGGGAGCTGTTTTTT. Translated: CASSSGGPTGELFF. The whole variable domain, filled in from reference TRBV11-3 and TRBJ2-2, reads EAGVVQSPRYKIIEKKQPVAFWCNPISGHNTLYWYLQNLGQGPELLIRYENEEAVDDSQLPKDRFSAERLKGVDSTLKIQPAELGDSAVYLCASSSGGPTGELFFGEGSRLTVL.

V and J are TRBV6-1 and TRBJ1-6; D unresolved. The germline CDR1 and CDR2 sequences are MNHNS and SASEGT. Trimming pared 0 bases from V and 9 bases from J, leaving 15 bases between. The CDR3 totals 16 residues. For the CDR3, the DNA is TGTGCCAGCAGTGAAGCCAGGTGGGGATCTAGTTCACCCCTCCACTTT. Protein product: CASSEARWGSSSPLHF.

The chain joins TRBV7-9 to TRBJ1-1; D is ambiguous. Germline assignment: CDR1 SEHNR and CDR2 FQNEAQ (reference sequence). Trimming took off 5 bases at V and 0 bases at J, with 13 bases between the two ends. CDR3 length equals 15 residues. CDR3 in amino acids: CASSPSRRLNTEAFF. CDR3 nucleotide sequence: TGTGCCAGCAGCCCGTCGCGCCGATTGAACACTGAAGCTTTCTTT.

The chain employs TRBV6-6 and TRBJ1-5; perhaps TRBD1 as D (5 bases). CDR1 is MNHNY, CDR2 SVGAGI, per germline (reference sequence). Trimming took off 6 bases at V and 2 bases at J, with 14 bases between the two ends. CDR3 length: 15 residues. The CDR3 reads CASRPGRDGNQPQHF. CDR3 bases: TGTGCCAGCAGACCCGGGAGGGACGGCAATCAGCCCCAGCATTTT.

The CDR3 region is CARIGGMALSGNTIYF. As DNA, the CDR3 is TGTGCCAGAATCGGGGGAATGGCCCTCTCTGGAAACACCATATATTTT. The rearrangement uses TRBV5-6 and TRBJ1-3, with a tentative D call TRBD1 (5 bases). Germline V lookup: CDR1 SGHDT, CDR2 YYEEEE. The CDR3 loop spans 16 amino acids. The V gene lost 8 bases and the J gene lost 0 bases, with 18 bases spanning the gap.

The chain carries TRBV7-9 and TRBJ1-4; no clear D gene. Looked up from germline, CDR1 is SEHNR and CDR2 is FQNEAQ (reference sequence). The CDR3 is made up of 13 amino acids. V was clipped by 3 bases and J by 8 bases, with 10 bases between them. CDR3 DNA: TGTGCCAGCAGCTTGCTCTATTCGGAAAAACTGTTTTTT. Protein: CASSLLYSEKLFF.

This clone was observed a single time. The chain links TRBV6-4 to TRBJ2-1, with TRBD1 identical over 12 bases. CDR1 is MRHNA, CDR2 SNTAGT, per germline. This CDR3 has 21 amino acids. With V trimmed by 6 bases and J by 2 bases, 20 bases remained unmatched. CDR3 sequence: CASRDPYRDRGLIDPYNEQFF. The CDR3 DNA is TGTGCCAGCAGGGACCCATACCGGGACAGGGGGCTGATCGACCCCTACAATGAGCAGTTCTTC.

This clone occurred once. The genes are TRBV13 and TRBJ1-1, with D tentatively TRBD1 (5 bases). V lost 5 bases and J lost 5, with 18 bases in between. Germline V gives CDR1 PRHDT, CDR2 FYEKMQ (reference sequence). The CDR3 covers 15 residues. The CDR3 DNA reads TGTGCCAGCAGCACCCGGGACGCAAGGCATACTGAAGCTTTCTTT. It translates to CASSTRDARHTEAFF.

The V gene is TRBV9, the J gene TRBJ1-5; D is possibly TRBD1 (5 bases). Germline V gene data show CDR1 as SGDLS and CDR2 as YYNGEE. Trimming took off 4 bases at V and 6 bases at J, with 14 bases between the two ends. The CDR3 extends over 14 amino acids. CDR3 loop: CASSPRGGIQPQHF. The CDR3 nucleotides are TGTGCCAGCAGCCCGAGGGGAGGGATTCAGCCCCAGCATTTT.

This clone was seen once. The rearrangement joins TRBV19 to TRBJ1-2, with D possibly being TRBD1 (6 bases). There are 14 residues in the CDR3. Germline V gene lookup returns CDR1 LNHDA and CDR2 SQIVND (reference sequence). V shed 6 bases and J shed 6 bases, with 17 bases lying between them. CDR3 sequence reads: CASRTQGGHHGYTF. The CDR3 DNA follows: TGTGCCAGTAGGACACAGGGTGGGCACCATGGCTACACCTTC.

This clone was found once. The chain has TRBV18 and TRBJ2-2; D perhaps matches TRBD2 (6 bases). CDR1 is KGHSH and CDR2 is LQKENI in the germline V gene. Trimming removed 1 base at V and 5 bases at J, with 14 bases between. The CDR3 is made up of 16 amino acids. CDR3 sequence (DNA): TGTGCCAGCTCACCACTGGGCCAGGGAGGAACCGGGGAGCTGTTTTTT. Translated: CASSPLGQGGTGELFF.

CDR3 bases: TGTGCCAGCAGCCGAAGGCCAGACAATGAGCAGTTCTTC. It yields the protein CASSRRPDNEQFF. V and J are TRBV2 and TRBJ2-1, with no clear D. The CDR3 spans 13 residues. Germline V gene sequence: CDR1 SNHLY, CDR2 FYNNEI. The germline V and J ends were trimmed by 6 bases and 5 bases, with 11 bases remaining between them. Full variable domain (remainder filled in from reference TRBV2 and TRBJ2-1): EPEVTQTPSHQVTQMGQEVILRCVPISNHLYFYWYRQILGQKVEFLVSFYNNEISEKSEIFDDQFSVERPDGSNFTLKIRSTKLEDSAMYFCASSRRPDNEQFFGPGTRLTVL.

The rearrangement joins TRBV30 to TRBJ1-6; TRBD1 matches 7 bases. V lost 4 bases, J lost 0 bases, and 12 bases stayed unmatched. The CDR3 contains 18 residues. The germline V gene has CDR1 GTSNPN and CDR2 SVGIG (reference sequence). CDR3 sequence (DNA): TGTGCCTGGAACCGGGACAGACAAACAAGCTCCTATAATTCACCCCTCCACTTT. Translated, it gives CAWNRDRQTSSYNSPLHF. Looking up the rest from reference TRBV30 and TRBJ1-6 gives the full variable domain: SQTIHQWPATLVQPVGSPLSLECTVEGTSNPNLYWYRQAAGRGLQLLFYSVGIGQISSEVPQNLSASRPQDRQFILSSKKLLLSDSGFYLCAWNRDRQTSSYNSPLHFGNGTRLTVT.

The gene calls are TRBV7-9 and TRBJ1-5, with D unclear. Germline V gives CDR1 SEHNR, CDR2 FQNEAQ (reference sequence). The CDR3 is 14 residues long. V dropped 1 base and J dropped 1 base, with 5 bases sitting between them. The CDR3 loop reads CASSLDSSNQPQHF. The CDR3 DNA reads TGTGCCAGCAGCTTAGACAGCAGCAATCAGCCCCAGCATTTT.

The chain uses TRBV2 and TRBJ2-3; no clear D gene. Germline CDR1 and CDR2: SNHLY and FYNNEI. This CDR3 has 11 amino acids. The V gene lost 2 bases and the J gene lost 6 bases, with 3 bases spanning the gap. CDR3 bases: TGTGCCAGCAGTGAAACCGATACGCAGTATTTT. Its translation: CASSETDTQYF. The full variable domain, rest sourced from reference TRBV2 and TRBJ2-3, is EPEVTQTPSHQVTQMGQEVILRCVPISNHLYFYWYRQILGQKVEFLVSFYNNEISEKSEIFDDQFSVERPDGSNFTLKIRSTKLEDSAMYFCASSETDTQYFGPGTRLTVL.

CDR3 region: CASSLAGPGEAYEQYF. CDR3 in DNA: TGTGCCAGCAGCTTGGCCGGCCCCGGCGAGGCCTACGAGCAGTACTTC. The genes are TRBV5-6 and TRBJ2-7; no reliable D call. Germline CDR1 and CDR2: SGHDT and YYEEEE. The V gene lost 0 bases and the J gene lost 2 bases, with 15 bases spanning the gap. The CDR3 has 16 amino acids.

The chain is built from TRBV4-2 and TRBJ2-1; D may be TRBD2 (5 bases). Trimming removed 0 bases from V and 4 bases from J, with 10 bases in between. This CDR3 has 15 residues. CDR1 and CDR2 (germline): LGHNA, YNFKEQ. The CDR3 is CASSQEVASYNEQFF. The CDR3 coding sequence is TGTGCCAGCAGCCAAGAGGTAGCGTCTTACAATGAGCAGTTCTTC.

This clone was seen more than once but under ten times. The V call is TRBV5-1, the J call TRBJ1-2, with TRBD1 matching 8 bases. The CDR3 is made up of 13 amino acids. The germline V gene encodes CDR1 SGHRS and CDR2 YFSETQ. V lost 4 bases and J lost 7; bases outside the gene matches: 6. In nucleotides, the CDR3 is TGCGCCAGCAGCCACTGGGACAGGACTGGCTACACCTTC. Its protein product is CASSHWDRTGYTF.

The J gene is TRBJ1-1, the V gene TRBV9, with D unclear. This CDR3 is built from 17 residues. V dropped 4 bases and J dropped 2 bases, with 21 bases sitting between them. Germline V gene sequence: CDR1 SGDLS, CDR2 YYNGEE. CDR3 region: CASSTDSVSRINTEAFF. The CDR3 DNA reads as TGTGCCAGCAGCACAGACTCGGTCTCACGAATAAACACTGAAGCTTTCTTT.

V gene TRBV30 combines with J gene TRBJ1-1; no clear D. Germline V gives CDR1 GTSNPN, CDR2 SVGIG (reference sequence). The CDR3 loop spans 13 amino acids. Trimming cost V 4 bases and J 6 bases, with 15 bases left between them. As DNA, the CDR3 is TGTGCCTGGACTAGGAGGCTTCGGTCTGAAGCTTTCTTT. It yields the protein CAWTRRLRSEAFF.

The chain carries TRBV2 and TRBJ1-6; unclear D gene. The germline V gene has CDR1 SNHLY and CDR2 FYNNEI. The CDR3 contains 16 residues. V lost 3 bases and J lost 8, with 17 bases in between. The CDR3 loop is CASSDSLRAQYSPLHF. CDR3 in DNA: TGTGCCAGCAGTGACAGCCTCCGGGCCCAATATTCACCCCTCCACTTT. Drawing the rest from reference TRBV2 and TRBJ1-6, the complete variable domain is EPEVTQTPSHQVTQMGQEVILRCVPISNHLYFYWYRQILGQKVEFLVSFYNNEISEKSEIFDDQFSVERPDGSNFTLKIRSTKLEDSAMYFCASSDSLRAQYSPLHFGNGTRLTVT.

There are a few counts of this clone. The chain couples TRBV28 to TRBJ2-7, with D possibly called TRBD1 or TRBD2 (5 bases each). The CDR3 is 14 amino acids. Trimming shortened V by 6 bases and J by 6 bases, and 18 bases separated the two germline ends. Germline lookup yields CDR1 MDHEN and CDR2 SYDVKM. The CDR3 bases are TGTGCCAGCAGCTCGGGGCAGGGAGATAGCGAGCAGTACTTC. It is translated as CASSSGQGDSEQYF.

The chain combines TRBV4-1 with TRBJ1-2; D possibly corresponds to TRBD1 (5 bases). Germline CDR1 is MGHRA and CDR2 is YSYEKL. The CDR3 consists of 13 residues. Trimming stripped 0 bases from V and 7 bases from J, with 9 bases between. The CDR3 sequence is CASSQEWGGGYTF. The CDR3 DNA reads as TGCGCCAGCAGCCAAGAATGGGGGGGTGGCTACACCTTC.

The V gene is TRBV27, the J gene TRBJ2-7; D may be TRBD2 (6 bases). V was cut by 6 bases and J by 1 base, with 13 bases left in between. Germline V lookup: CDR1 MNHEY, CDR2 SMNVEV (reference sequence). CDR3 length: 14 residues. The CDR3 sequence is CASRPTRLSYEQYF. The CDR3 coding sequence is TGTGCCAGCAGACCGACTAGGTTGTCCTACGAGCAGTACTTC.

The rearrangement uses TRBV4-1 and TRBJ2-5; 8 bases are a match to TRBD2. Germline V CDR1 and CDR2: MGHRA, YSYEKL. V was clipped by 1 base and J by 4 bases; unmatched bases: 11. The CDR3 consists of 17 residues. Written as DNA, the CDR3 is TGCGCCAGCAGCCAAGGGGGAGCGGGAGTGGGAGGAGAGACCCAGTACTTC. As protein: CASSQGGAGVGGETQYF.